This TCR beta chain emerged from a study of early T cells in non-severe SARS-CoV-2 infection. The wider study: Chains from this unsorted whole-blood bulk RNA could not be paired. Study results and limitations: VDJdb matching skewed toward anti-spike CD8 responses, missing private and CD4 specificities.

As concerns this clonotype: Its antigen is not identified.

The CDR3 length is 14 residues. V gave up 6 bases and J gave up 5 bases, with 14 bases separating them. Attachment of unique molecular identifiers to individual cDNA molecules was performed. TCRdb redid the calling of the 5' RACE reads with MiXCR, one entry per CDR3 protein. The data hold some 88,000 distinct CDR3 sequences, with roughly 17% observed a single time. This clonotype was obtained from an adult who was a healthcare worker with PCR-confirmed SARS-CoV-2 infection or an uninfected control (not recorded which). Here the sequenced sample was whole blood, taken at baseline. The V gene is TRBV12-3 or TRBV12-4, the J gene TRBJ2-1; possibly TRBD1 for D (6 bases). In DNA, the CDR3 is TGTGCCAGCAGCGACCCAGGGGCCCACAATGAGCAGTTCTTC. It is translated as CASSDPGAHNEQFF.